The 21 T cell receptor beta chains below come from one sample, sequenced in a study of TIL therapy for anti-PD-1-resistant metastatic lung cancer. The immunoSEQ assay was v3. The table came from immunoSEQ multiplex PCR; TCRdb's copy has only in-frame clones and leaves some out. The sample contains 95,000 or so clones, roughly 65% of which appear only once. Time point here: pre-treatment sample, taken before nivolumab and TIL therapy. The tumor samples were excised metastases, mostly pleural nodules or supraclavicular lymph nodes. This specimen consisted of tumor tissue, obtained at baseline. These receptors were obtained from a person aged 25-85 years with non-small cell lung cancer.

The table lists this clone with a few counts. V is TRBV7-6 and J is TRBJ1-4, with TRBD1 identical over 7 bases. This CDR3 spans 16 amino acids. The germline gives CDR1 SGHVS, CDR2 FNYEAQ. The ends lost 4 bases at V and 5 bases at J; junction bases unmatched: 10. CDR3 nucleotides: TGTGCCAGCAGCTCCATATCCGCAGGGGGAAATGAAAAACTGTTTTTT. Protein product: CASSSISAGGNEKLFF.

The chain is built from TRBV10-3 and TRBJ2-5; D might be TRBD1 (6 bases). The CDR3 runs 20 residues. Germline assignment: CDR1 ENHRY and CDR2 SYGVKD. V was cut by 0 bases and J by 7 bases, with 30 bases left in between. The CDR3 spells CAISESIGTRLNRDVGTQYF. The CDR3 bases are TGTGCCATCAGTGAGTCGATTGGGACAAGACTAAATAGGGATGTGGGGACCCAGTACTTC.

The V call is TRBV28, the J call TRBJ2-2; D gene ambiguous. Between the trimmed V and J ends, which lost 10 bases and 3 bases, there was a span of 9 bases. The germline CDR1 and CDR2 sequences are MDHEN and SYDVKM. This CDR3 is built from 12 residues. CDR3 sequence: CATLRDTGELFF. DNA of the CDR3: TGTGCCACACTTCGGGACACCGGGGAGCTGTTTTTT.

V is TRBV4-3 and J is TRBJ2-3; 11 bases agree with TRBD2. The ends lost 0 bases at V and 0 bases at J; junction bases unmatched: 11. The CDR3 is 20 amino acids. The germline gives CDR1 LGHNA, CDR2 YSLEER. In DNA, the CDR3 is TGCGCCAGCAGCCAAGACGGGCTAGCGGGAGGACCAACTAGCACAGATACGCAGTATTTT. It translates to CASSQDGLAGGPTSTDTQYF.

This clone was observed a handful of times. J is TRBJ1-5 and V is TRBV19; D is unclear. The V and J ends lost 3 bases and 1 base respectively, with 10 bases between them. The CDR3 covers 15 residues. Germline CDR1 is LNHDA and CDR2 is SQIVND (reference sequence). The CDR3 sequence: CASSIPQKSNQPQHF. Here the CDR3 DNA reads TGTGCCAGTAGTATTCCCCAAAAGAGCAATCAGCCCCAGCATTTT.

J is TRBJ1-5 and V is TRBV7-2; D call uncertain. This CDR3 comprises 15 residues. CDR1 is SGHTA and CDR2 is FQGNSA in the germline V gene. V dropped 5 bases and J dropped 0 bases, with 11 bases sitting between them. The CDR3 spells CASSPRGDSNQPQHF. The CDR3 DNA reads TGTGCCAGCAGCCCCCGCGGGGATAGCAATCAGCCCCAGCATTTT.

The rearrangement links TRBV7-2 to TRBJ2-5; D may be TRBD2 (6 bases). Germline V gene sequence: CDR1 SGHTA, CDR2 FQGNSA. Trimming cost V 5 bases and J 1 base, with 11 bases left between them. The CDR3 consists of 14 residues. The CDR3 sequence is CASSGRGSQETQYF. The DNA of the CDR3 is TGTGCCAGCAGCGGACGGGGGTCCCAAGAGACCCAGTACTTC.

The sample holds a few counts of this clone. The chain employs TRBV11-2 and TRBJ1-1, with TRBD1 matching over 7 bases. Looked up from germline, CDR1 is SGHAT and CDR2 is FQNNGV. V lost 5 bases to trimming and J lost 4 bases; unmatched junction nucleotides: 13. The CDR3 has 16 residues. CDR3 sequence reads: CASSPGQTARRTEAFF. The CDR3 coding sequence is TGTGCCAGCAGCCCGGGACAGACCGCAAGGCGCACTGAAGCTTTCTTT.

This clone was observed a few times. The V and J genes are TRBV7-9 and TRBJ2-7, with no clear D. Trimming shortened V by 8 bases and J by 4 bases, and 15 bases separated the two germline ends. The CDR3 length is 13 residues. The germline V gene encodes CDR1 SEHNR and CDR2 FQNEAQ (reference sequence). This chain's CDR3 is CASQGPDNYEQYF. In DNA, the CDR3 is TGTGCCAGCCAAGGACCTGATAATTACGAGCAGTACTTC.

The chain has TRBV19 and TRBJ1-2; D is possibly TRBD1 (5 bases). CDR1 is LNHDA, CDR2 SQIVND, per germline (reference sequence). This CDR3 contains 14 residues. The ends were cut back, 10 bases at V and 2 bases at J, with 17 bases in the middle. CDR3 protein: CATRSETVNYGYTF. In DNA form, the CDR3 reads TGTGCCACCCGATCCGAGACAGTCAACTATGGCTACACCTTC.

The chain carries TRBV3-1 (or the pseudogene TRBV3-2) and TRBJ2-3; D perhaps matches TRBD2 (7 bases). The CDR3 extends over 20 amino acids. Trimming removed 0 bases at V and 2 bases at J, with 24 bases between. CDR1 LGHDT and CDR2 YNNKEL come from the germline V gene (reference sequence). The CDR3: CASSQDRKSSRRGHTDTQYF. For the CDR3, the DNA is TGTGCCAGCAGCCAAGATAGGAAGTCTAGTAGGCGGGGGCACACAGATACGCAGTATTTT.

This rearrangement joins TRBV12-3 or TRBV12-4 to TRBJ1-3; unclear D gene. This CDR3 is 13 amino acids long. The germline V and J ends were trimmed by 4 bases and 2 bases, with 6 bases remaining between them. CDR3: CASSYDAGNTIYF. The CDR3 DNA reads as TGTGCCAGCAGTTACGACGCTGGAAACACCATATATTTT.

The rearrangement links TRBV10-3 to TRBJ2-3; the D gene is possibly TRBD2 (6 bases). This CDR3 has 13 residues. V was trimmed by 7 bases and J by 2 bases, leaving 10 bases between them. Germline values: CDR1 ENHRY, CDR2 SYGVKD. The CDR3 sequence: CAIMGGYTDTQYF. The CDR3 DNA reads as TGTGCCATCATGGGGGGATACACAGATACGCAGTATTTT.

On this clone itself: Other DNA sequences in this sample translate to the same CDR3. The chain joins TRBV18 to TRBJ2-3; D may be TRBD2 (7 bases). V was pared by 0 bases and J by 1 base, with 11 bases between. This CDR3 contains 16 residues. The germline CDR1 and CDR2 sequences are KGHSH and LQKENI. CDR3 residues: CASSPPGGGRTDTQYF. CDR3 coding DNA: TGTGCCAGCTCACCACCGGGAGGGGGTCGCACAGATACGCAGTATTTT.

A few counts support this clone. The CDR3 sequence is CSPSQSNEQFF. The CDR3 DNA follows: TGCAGCCCAAGTCAAAGCAATGAGCAGTTCTTC. This chain links TRBV20-1 with TRBJ2-1; no clear D gene. This CDR3 region has 11 residues. Germline V gene sequence: CDR1 DFQATT, CDR2 SNEGSKA (reference sequence).

The V and J genes are TRBV29-1 and TRBJ2-3; no clear D gene. This CDR3 is 12 amino acids long. CDR1 is SQVTM and CDR2 is ANQGSEA in the germline V gene. Trimming pared 4 bases from V and 2 bases from J, leaving 7 bases between. The CDR3 protein is CSVGLPTDTQYF. CDR3 bases: TGCAGCGTTGGACTGCCCACAGATACGCAGTATTTT.

This clone turned up a few times. V usage is TRBV7-9 and J usage is TRBJ2-7, with D unclear. The CDR3 loop spans 15 amino acids. The V gene lost 7 bases and the J gene lost 0 bases, with 16 bases spanning the gap. Germline V CDR1 and CDR2: SEHNR, FQNEAQ (reference sequence). The CDR3 sequence: CASNIAGGSSYEQYF. CDR3 coding DNA: TGTGCCAGCAATATTGCAGGTGGAAGCTCCTACGAGCAGTACTTC.

This sequence joins TRBV11-2 and TRBJ2-1; D possibly corresponds to TRBD1 (6 bases). V was trimmed by 3 bases and J by 9 bases, leaving 9 bases between them. There are 12 residues in the CDR3. Germline V CDR1 and CDR2: SGHAT, FQNNGV. The chain's CDR3 is CASSLIGGEQFF. The CDR3 nucleotides are TGTGCCAGCAGCTTGATAGGGGGTGAGCAGTTCTTC.

The table lists this clone with a few counts. This chain uses TRBV10-3 with TRBJ2-1, with 8 bases identical to TRBD1. Germline CDR1 reads ENHRY; CDR2 reads SYGVKD. The CDR3 is 15 residues long. Trimming cost V 2 bases and J 7 bases; bases outside gene matches: 7. The CDR3 sequence: CAISEKAGGFNEQFF. The CDR3 region has the DNA TGTGCCATCAGTGAGAAGGCAGGGGGCTTTAATGAGCAGTTCTTC.

The rearrangement joins TRBV20-1 to TRBJ1-1; no clear D. The V gene's germline CDR1 is DFQATT and CDR2 SNEGSKA (reference sequence). V dropped 3 bases and J dropped 1 base, with 9 bases sitting between them. The CDR3 contains 13 residues. CDR3 sequence (DNA): TGCAGTGCTAGTCGGCAAGCGAACACTGAAGCTTTCTTT. It codes for CSASRQANTEAFF.

The chain recombines TRBV13 with TRBJ2-6; D gene uncertain. V lost 5 bases to trimming and J lost 1 base, with 6 bases between them. Germline V lookup: CDR1 PRHDT, CDR2 FYEKMQ (reference sequence). The CDR3 length is 14 residues. In nucleotides, the CDR3 is TGTGCCAGCAGCCCAATTTCTGGGGCCAACGTCCTGACTTTC. Translating it yields CASSPISGANVLTF. The full variable domain, with the rest looked up from reference TRBV13 and TRBJ2-6, is AAGVIQSPRHLIKEKRETATLKCYPIPRHDTVYWYQQGPGQDPQFLISFYEKMQSDKGSIPDRFSAQQFSDYHSELNMSSLELGDSALYFCASSPISGANVLTFGAGSRLTVL.